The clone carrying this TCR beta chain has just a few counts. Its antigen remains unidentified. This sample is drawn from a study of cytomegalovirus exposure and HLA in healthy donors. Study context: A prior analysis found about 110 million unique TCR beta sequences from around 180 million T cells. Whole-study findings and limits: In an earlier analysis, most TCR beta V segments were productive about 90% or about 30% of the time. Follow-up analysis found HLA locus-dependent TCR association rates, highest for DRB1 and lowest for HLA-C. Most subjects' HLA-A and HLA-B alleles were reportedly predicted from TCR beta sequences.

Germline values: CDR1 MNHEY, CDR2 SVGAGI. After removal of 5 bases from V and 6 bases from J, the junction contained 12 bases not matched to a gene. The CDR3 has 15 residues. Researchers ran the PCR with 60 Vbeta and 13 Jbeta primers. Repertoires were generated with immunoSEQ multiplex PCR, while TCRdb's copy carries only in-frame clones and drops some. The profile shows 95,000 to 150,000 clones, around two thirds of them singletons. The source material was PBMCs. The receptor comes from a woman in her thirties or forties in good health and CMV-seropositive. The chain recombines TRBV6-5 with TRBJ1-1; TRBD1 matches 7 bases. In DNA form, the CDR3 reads TGTGCCAGCAGTACTCGGGACAGTGGTTTAGCTGAAGCTTTCTTT. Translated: CASSTRDSGLAEAFF.